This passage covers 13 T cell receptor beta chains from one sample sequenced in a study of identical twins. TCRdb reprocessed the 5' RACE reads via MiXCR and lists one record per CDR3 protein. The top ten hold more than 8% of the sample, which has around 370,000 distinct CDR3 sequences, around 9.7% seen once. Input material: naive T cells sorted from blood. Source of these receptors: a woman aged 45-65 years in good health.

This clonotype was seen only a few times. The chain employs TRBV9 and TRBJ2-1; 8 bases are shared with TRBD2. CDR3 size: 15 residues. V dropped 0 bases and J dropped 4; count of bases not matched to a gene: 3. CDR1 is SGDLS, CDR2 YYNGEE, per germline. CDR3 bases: TGTGCCAGCAGCGTAGAGACGGGAGGGTACAATGAGCAGTTCTTC. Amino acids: CASSVETGGYNEQFF.

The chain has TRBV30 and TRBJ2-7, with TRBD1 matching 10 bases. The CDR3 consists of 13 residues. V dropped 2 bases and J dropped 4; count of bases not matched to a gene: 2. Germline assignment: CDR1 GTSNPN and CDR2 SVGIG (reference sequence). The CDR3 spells CAWSRTGGYEQYF. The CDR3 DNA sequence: TGTGCCTGGAGTCGGACAGGGGGTTACGAGCAGTACTTC.

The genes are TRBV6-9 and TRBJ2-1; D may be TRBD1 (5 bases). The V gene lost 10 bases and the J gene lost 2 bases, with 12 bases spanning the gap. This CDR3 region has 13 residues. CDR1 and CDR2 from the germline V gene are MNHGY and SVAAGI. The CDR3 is CAILSGTYNEQFF. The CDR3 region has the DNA TGTGCCATTCTTTCAGGGACCTACAATGAGCAGTTCTTC.

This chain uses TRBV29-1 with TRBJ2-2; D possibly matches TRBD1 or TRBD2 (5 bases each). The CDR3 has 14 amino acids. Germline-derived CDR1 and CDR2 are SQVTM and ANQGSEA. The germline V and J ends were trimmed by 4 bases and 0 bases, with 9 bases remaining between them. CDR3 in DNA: TGCAGCGTTGGGGGGACCGCGAACACCGGGGAGCTGTTTTTT. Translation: CSVGGTANTGELFF.

CDR3 DNA: TGTGCCAGCAGCCAAGGGCTAGCAATCGACACCGGGGAGCTGTTTTTT. Its translation is CASSQGLAIDTGELFF. The J gene is TRBJ2-2, the V gene TRBV3-1, with a possible D match to TRBD2 (5 bases). CDR1 is LGHDT, CDR2 YNNKEL, per germline (reference sequence). V shed 1 base and J shed 3 bases, with 12 bases lying between them. The CDR3 length is 16 residues.

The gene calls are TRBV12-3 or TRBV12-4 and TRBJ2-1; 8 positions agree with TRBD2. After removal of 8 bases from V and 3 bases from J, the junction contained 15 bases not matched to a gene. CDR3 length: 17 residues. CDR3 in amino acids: CASGGGTGGPVYNEQFF. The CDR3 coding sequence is TGTGCCAGCGGTGGAGGGACGGGAGGGCCGGTCTACAATGAGCAGTTCTTC.

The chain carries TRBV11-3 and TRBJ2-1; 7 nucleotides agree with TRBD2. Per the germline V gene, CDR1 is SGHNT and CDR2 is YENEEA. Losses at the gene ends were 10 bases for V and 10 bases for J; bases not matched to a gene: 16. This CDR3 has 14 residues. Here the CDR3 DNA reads TGTGCCACCACCATGAGGGGAGGGCCGGGAGAGCAGTTCTTC. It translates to CATTMRGGPGEQFF. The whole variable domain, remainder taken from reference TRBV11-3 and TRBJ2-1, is EAGVVQSPRYKIIEKKQPVAFWCNPISGHNTLYWYLQNLGQGPELLIRYENEEAVDDSQLPKDRFSAERLKGVDSTLKIQPAELGDSAVYLCATTMRGGPGEQFFGPGTRLTVL.

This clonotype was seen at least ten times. CDR3 residues: CASSLAPNFGVIETQYF. CDR3 DNA: TGTGCCAGCAGCTTAGCACCCAACTTTGGTGTGATAGAGACCCAGTACTTC. J is TRBJ2-5 and V is TRBV7-8; no reliable D call. Looked up from germline, CDR1 is SGHVS and CDR2 is FQNEAQ. Trimming left V 0 bases short and J 4 bases short, with 18 bases between. The CDR3 length is 17 residues.

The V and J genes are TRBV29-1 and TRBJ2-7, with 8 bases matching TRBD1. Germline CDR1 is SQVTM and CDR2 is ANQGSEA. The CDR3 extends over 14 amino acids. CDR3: CREKGQESSYEQYF. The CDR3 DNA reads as TGCAGAGAGAAGGGACAGGAGAGTTCCTACGAGCAGTACTTC.

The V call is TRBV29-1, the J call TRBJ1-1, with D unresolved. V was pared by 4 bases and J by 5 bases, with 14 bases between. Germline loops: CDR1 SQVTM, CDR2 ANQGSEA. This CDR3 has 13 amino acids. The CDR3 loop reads CSVVWVGDTEAFF. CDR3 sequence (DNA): TGCAGCGTTGTGTGGGTAGGTGATACTGAAGCTTTCTTT.

In DNA form, the CDR3 reads TGTGCCAGCAGCTTAGAACTAGCGGGTAATTACAATGAGCAGTTCTTC. Protein: CASSLELAGNYNEQFF. The rearrangement uses TRBV11-2 and TRBJ2-1; TRBD2 matches at 9 bases. The CDR3 is 16 residues long. CDR1 is SGHAT, CDR2 FQNNGV, per germline. V was clipped by 0 bases and J by 4 bases; unmatched bases: 4.

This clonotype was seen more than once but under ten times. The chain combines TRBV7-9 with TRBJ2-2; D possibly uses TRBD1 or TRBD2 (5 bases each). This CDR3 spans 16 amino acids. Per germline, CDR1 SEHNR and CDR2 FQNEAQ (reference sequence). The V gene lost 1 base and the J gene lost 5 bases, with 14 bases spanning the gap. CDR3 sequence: CASSLGGSRRTGELFF. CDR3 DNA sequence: TGTGCCAGCAGCTTAGGGGGGTCACGGAGGACCGGGGAGCTGTTTTTT.

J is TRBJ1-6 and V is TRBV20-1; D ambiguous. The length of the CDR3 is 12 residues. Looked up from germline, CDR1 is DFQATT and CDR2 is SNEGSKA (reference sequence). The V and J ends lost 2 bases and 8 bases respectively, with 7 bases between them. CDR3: CSARPQDSPLHF. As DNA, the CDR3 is TGCAGTGCTAGACCTCAAGATTCACCCCTCCACTTT.